This TCR beta chain was captured in a study of response to subunit inactivated influenza vaccine. Study-wide results and caveats: Authors proposed each seasonal influenza vaccination draws in few new T cells.

TCRdb reprocessed the RT-PCR reads with MiXCR, giving one entry per CDR3 protein. The data hold 200,000 to 300,000 distinct CDR3 sequences, with about 12% observed a single time. Notes on this clonotype: The antigen is not known.

The CDR3 totals 16 residues. Trimming removed 3 bases from V and 4 bases from J, with 14 bases in between. Germline V gene sequence: CDR1 SGHKS, CDR2 YYEKEE (reference sequence). The chain carries TRBV5-5 and TRBJ2-6; maybe TRBD1 (6 bases). This receptor was taken from a man aged 45 to 65 who received an inactivated influenza vaccine. Sequenced material: non-naive T cells sorted from PBMCs, taken less than 15 days before vaccination. CDR3 residues: CASSSTGTSGANVLTF. CDR3 DNA sequence: TGTGCCAGCAGCTCGACTGGGACATCCGGGGCCAACGTCCTGACTTTC.